The clone carrying this TCR beta chain appeared many times. Its target is not known. These data are taken from a study of identical twins. General study results and limits: The study found that models underestimated out-of-frame TCR alpha sharing in monozygotic twins. Sharing of beta out-of-frame sequences by twins showed a weaker excess.

This CDR3 region has 14 residues. Between the trimmed V and J ends, which lost 0 bases and 5 bases, there was a span of 8 bases. Germline V lookup: CDR1 SGDLS, CDR2 YYNGEE. Via MiXCR, TCRdb re-called the 5' RACE reads, giving one row per CDR3 protein. The sample lists 250,000 or so distinct CDR3 sequences; approximately 8% were seen once. Every one of the donors was a healthy Caucasian. The same sample was also studied in work on yellow fever vaccine responses in identical twins.

Source material: CD8+ T cells sorted from blood. The V and J genes are TRBV9 and TRBJ2-2; D unresolved. This TCR was recovered from a woman between 18 and 29 years old in good health. CDR3 in DNA: TGTGCCAGCAGCGTAGCTTGGGCTACCGGGGAGCTGTTTTTT. Protein: CASSVAWATGELFF.